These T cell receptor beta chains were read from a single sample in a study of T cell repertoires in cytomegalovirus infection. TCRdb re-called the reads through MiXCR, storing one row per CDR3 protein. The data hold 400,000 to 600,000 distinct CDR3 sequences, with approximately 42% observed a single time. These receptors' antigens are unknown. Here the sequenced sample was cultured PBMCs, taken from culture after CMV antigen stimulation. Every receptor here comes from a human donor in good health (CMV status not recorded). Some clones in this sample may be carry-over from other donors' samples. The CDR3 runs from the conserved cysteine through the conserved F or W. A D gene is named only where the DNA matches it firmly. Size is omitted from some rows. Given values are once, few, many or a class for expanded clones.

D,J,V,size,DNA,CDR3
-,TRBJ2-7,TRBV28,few,TGTGCCAGCAGTTTAGTGGCCCGCGCCCTCTCCTACGAGCAGTACTTC,CASSLVARALSYEQYF
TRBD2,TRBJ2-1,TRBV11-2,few,TGTGCCAGCAGCTTAAGTGGGGCGGGAGGGTCCTACAATGAGCAGTTCTTC,CASSLSGAGGSYNEQFF
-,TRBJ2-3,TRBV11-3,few,TGTGCCAGCAGCCCCGGGTACAGGGATACGCAGTATTTT,CASSPGYRDTQYF
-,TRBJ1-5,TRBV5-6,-,TGTGCCAGCAGCTTGATGACCGGAGAATATAGCAATCAGCCCCAGCATTTT,CASSLMTGEYSNQPQHF
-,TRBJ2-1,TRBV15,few,TGTGCCACCAGCAGAGGACTAGGTTCGTCAGATGAGCAGTTCTTC,CATSRGLGSSDEQFF
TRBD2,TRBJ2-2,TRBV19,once,TGTGCCAGTAGTATCCTAGCGGGGGCCGTCGGCGGGGAGCTGTTTTTT,CASSILAGAVGGELFF
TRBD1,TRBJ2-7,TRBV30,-,TGTGCCTGGCTTCCACAGGGGCCCTCTTCCTACGAGCAGTACTTC,CAWLPQGPSSYEQYF
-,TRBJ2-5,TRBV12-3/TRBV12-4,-,TGTGCCAGCAGAAGACGGAGGGCTTTACAAGAGACCCAGTACTTC,CASRRRRALQETQYF
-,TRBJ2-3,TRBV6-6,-,TGTGCCAGCAGTTATGAGGGAAACCCTACGCAGTATTTT,CASSYEGNPTQYF
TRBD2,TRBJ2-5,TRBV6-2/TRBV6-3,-,TGTGCCAGCAGTTCTTGGACTAGCGGGCGTCAAGAGACCCAGTACTTC,CASSSWTSGRQETQYF
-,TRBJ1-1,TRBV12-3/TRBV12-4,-,TGTGCCAGCAGTACCTACTTGAAAGGTAGGGGGGCTTTCTTT,CASSTYLKGRGAFF
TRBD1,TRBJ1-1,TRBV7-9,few,TGTGCCAGCAGCTCGGCGGACAGGGAGGATGAAGCTTTCTTT,CASSSADREDEAFF
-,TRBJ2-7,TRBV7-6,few,TGTGCCAGCAGCTTAGTAGGGGACTACGAGCAGTACTTC,CASSLVGDYEQYF
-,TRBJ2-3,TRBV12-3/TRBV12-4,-,TGTGCCAGCTGGGGCACAGATACGCAGTATTTT,CASWGTDTQYF
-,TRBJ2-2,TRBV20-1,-,TGCAGTGCTAAAGGACTACGGTCCGGGGAGCTGTTTTTT,CSAKGLRSGELFF
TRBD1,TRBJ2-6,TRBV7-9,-,TGTGCCAGCGTTCGGGACAGGGATTCTTCTGGGGCCAACGTCCTGACTTTC,CASVRDRDSSGANVLTF
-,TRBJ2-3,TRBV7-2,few,TGTGCCAGCAGCTTGTACTACGGTACGCAGTATTTT,CASSLYYGTQYF
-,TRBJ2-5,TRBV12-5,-,TGTGCTAGTGGTCTGTGGGGCCAAGAGACCCAGTACTTC,CASGLWGQETQYF
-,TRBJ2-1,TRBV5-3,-,TGTGCCAGCAGCTTCAGGGGGGTTGAGCAGTTCTTC,CASSFRGVEQFF
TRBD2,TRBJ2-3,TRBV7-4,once,TGTGCCAGCAAAACTCCGGGACTAGCGGGAGGGCCGGCAGATACGCAGTATTTT,CASKTPGLAGGPADTQYF
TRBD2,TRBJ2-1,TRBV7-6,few,TGTGCCAGCAGCTTAGGCCGGGGAGGGCCCCACAATGAGCAGTTCTTC,CASSLGRGGPHNEQFF
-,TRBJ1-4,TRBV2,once,TGTGCCAGCAGCTCCGGGTCTAATGAAAAACTGTTTTTT,CASSSGSNEKLFF